Listed below are T cell receptor beta chains from one sample, sequenced in a study of regulatory T cells in long-lasting Graves disease. One entry per CDR3 protein results from TCRdb running MiXCR on the multiplex PCR reads. The table shows about 560,000 distinct CDR3 sequences, with about 15% occurring only once. Another study also made use of these data, one on T cells in Graves' hyperthyroidism and ophthalmopathy.

This material consisted of peripheral blood mononuclear cells (PBMCs), taken at new diagnosis, from a patient treated with antithyroid drugs. The origin of the receptors is a man in his late teens or twenties with Graves disease. The CDR3 runs from the conserved cysteine through the conserved F or W. Fields, in order: V gene, J gene, clone size, D gene, CDR3 DNA, CDR3 protein. A D gene is named only where the DNA matches it firmly. Clone size is given for some rows only: seen once, a few or many times, or a class if the clone is expanded.

>TRBV6-2/TRBV6-3|TRBJ1-5|many|-
TGTGCCAGCAGTTACGCACAGGGACTCAATCAGCCCCAGCATTTT
CASSYAQGLNQPQHF
>TRBV7-3|TRBJ2-3|few|-
TGTGCCAGCAGCTCTATTAGGGCTGATACGCAGTATTTT
CASSSIRADTQYF
>TRBV11-2|TRBJ1-3|many|-
TGTGCCAGCAGCTTAGATCGACCACACTCTGGAAACACCATATATTTT
CASSLDRPHSGNTIYF
>TRBV6-2/TRBV6-3|TRBJ2-7|-|TRBD2
TGTGCCAGCAGTTACGATGGACTAGCGGGAATCTACGAGCAGTACTTC
CASSYDGLAGIYEQYF
>TRBV7-9|TRBJ2-7|many|TRBD1
TGTGCCAGCAGCTTCCCCATGGGACAGGGCCTCAACCCCTACGAGCAGTACTTC
CASSFPMGQGLNPYEQYF
>TRBV30|TRBJ2-1|-|TRBD2
TGTGCCTGGACTCCTAGCGGGAGGGCCTTTGAGCAGTTCTTC
CAWTPSGRAFEQFF
>TRBV2|TRBJ2-1|-|-
TGTGCCGGCGCCCCGGGGCGCAATGAGCAGTTCTTC
CAGAPGRNEQFF
>TRBV28|TRBJ2-3|-|TRBD2
TGTGCCAGCAGTTCGGGACTAGCCATTAGCACAGATACGCAGTATTTT
CASSSGLAISTDTQYF
>TRBV12-3/TRBV12-4|TRBJ2-1|many|-
TGTGCCAGCAGTGCAGGGACGCACGACAATGAGCAGTTCTTC
CASSAGTHDNEQFF
>TRBV7-8|TRBJ2-7|many|TRBD2
TGTGCCAGCAGCTTTTACGAGGGAGGGCCCTACGAGCAGTACTTC
CASSFYEGGPYEQYF
>TRBV6-2/TRBV6-3|TRBJ1-1|-|-
TGTGCCAGCAGTGAAGGACCGGCAGGAGGCATGAACACTGAAGCTTTCTTT
CASSEGPAGGMNTEAFF
>TRBV10-3|TRBJ1-6|few|-
TGTGCCATCAGGGACGACTGGCTCGTGTCACCCCTCCACTTT
CAIRDDWLVSPLHF
>TRBV4-1|TRBJ1-5|-|-
TGCGCCAGCAGCCAAGCCCAGGGGACCAATCAGCCCCAGCATTTT
CASSQAQGTNQPQHF
>TRBV7-8|TRBJ2-7|-|TRBD1
TGTGCCAACAGCGCGCTCACAACAGGGGGCGAAGAGTACTTC
CANSALTTGGEEYF
>TRBV2|TRBJ2-5|many|-
TGTGCCAGCAGTGGGACAAGCCAAGAGACCCAGTACTTC
CASSGTSQETQYF
>TRBV28|TRBJ2-1|-|TRBD2
TGTGCCAGCAGTTTCCGGGGACTAGCGTTAGGTGAGCAGTTCTTC
CASSFRGLALGEQFF
>TRBV7-9|TRBJ2-4|few|-
TGTGCCAGCAGCTTACCGGGGAAAGCCAAAAACATTCAGTACTTC
CASSLPGKAKNIQYF
>TRBV5-1|TRBJ2-3|medium-sized|-
TGCGCCAGCAGCAGCGGGACAGTGGACACAGATACGCAGTATTTT
CASSSGTVDTDTQYF
>TRBV20-1|TRBJ1-4|many|-
TGCAGTGTCCAGACAGCCACAACTAATGAAAAACTGTTTTTT
CSVQTATTNEKLFF
>TRBV11-2|TRBJ2-3|many|TRBD2
TGTGCCAGCAGCTTTAGCGGGAGAGAGACAGATACGCAGTATTTT
CASSFSGRETDTQYF
>TRBV30|TRBJ2-5|few|-
TGTGCCTGGAGCGGGGACCAAGAGACCCAGTACTTC
CAWSGDQETQYF
>TRBV7-6|TRBJ2-2|-|-
TGTGCCACCACAAGACGGGTGGGGAACACCGGGGAGCTGTTTTTT
CATTRRVGNTGELFF
>TRBV7-9|TRBJ2-5|few|-
TGTGCCAGCAGCCCCTCAGGGCGGGTCCCGGGGACCCAGTACTTC
CASSPSGRVPGTQYF
>TRBV7-8|TRBJ2-7|many|-
TGTGCCAGCAGCTTATTTGGCGAAAGCTCCTACGAGCAGTACTTC
CASSLFGESSYEQYF
>TRBV19|TRBJ1-1|-|-
TGTGCCAGTAATGGGGGATCCAACACTGAAGCTTTCTTT
CASNGGSNTEAFF
>TRBV18|TRBJ2-5|few|TRBD1
TGTGCCAGCTCATCACCGGGACAGGATATGATTAGAGAGACCCAGTACTTC
CASSSPGQDMIRETQYF
>TRBV12-3/TRBV12-4|TRBJ1-3|-|-
TGTGCCAGCAGTACCCCTAACAGGGAGGTGAACACCATATATTTT
CASSTPNREVNTIYF
>TRBV4-2|TRBJ2-3|-|-
TGTGCCAGCAGCCAAGGCTCGGCAGATACGCAGTATTTT
CASSQGSADTQYF
>TRBV9|TRBJ2-1|-|-
TGTGCCAGCAGCGTAGAGGTGTTTGTTAATGAGCAGTTCTTC
CASSVEVFVNEQFF
>TRBV3-1|TRBJ2-1|many|-
TGTGCCACAACCGGGGGCAGTCGGAATGAGCAGTTCTTC
CATTGGSRNEQFF
>TRBV30|TRBJ1-1|many|-
TGTGCCTGGAGTGTATACGGTGGGGACACTGAAGCTTTCTTT
CAWSVYGGDTEAFF
>TRBV5-1|TRBJ1-1|many|-
TGCGCCAGCAGCTTGGAGGGACGGCAGACTGAAGCTTTCTTT
CASSLEGRQTEAFF